The following is a TCR beta chain sequence with its context. The assay was immunoSEQ multiplex PCR, and TCRdb's table has in-frame clones only and misses some. The repertoire consists of approximately 210,000 clones, with 82% occurring once and the leading ten covering about 10%. The entry originates in a study of blood T cell repertoires in COVID-19. Study background: PBMCs, B-cell-depleted T cells, or T cells provided the cDNA or gDNA that made up the material.

Germline CDR1 reads SGHDT; CDR2 reads YYEEEE. The CDR3 has 14 residues. V lost 6 bases, J lost 8 bases, and 20 bases lay in between. The rearrangement links TRBV5-6 to TRBJ1-2, with D tentatively TRBD1 (5 bases). What was sequenced was PBMCs or T cells enriched from blood (not recorded which). The TCR was taken from a man aged 35-49 years who had recovered from COVID-19. The CDR3 protein is CASTVRSGRKGYTF. For the CDR3, the DNA is TGTGCCAGCACCGTGAGGTCAGGGCGGAAAGGCTACACCTTC.